This T cell receptor beta chain was identified in a study of CD8 T cells in ankylosing spondylitis. Via MiXCR, TCRdb re-called the 5' RACE reads, giving one row per CDR3 protein. The sample lists more than 300,000 distinct CDR3 sequences; around a tenth were seen once. This clonotype was counted between two and nine times. Source material: blood, either unsorted or a sorted T cell fraction (not recorded which). The sequence came from a female donor with ankylosing spondylitis or in good health (not recorded which).

The CDR3 DNA sequence: TGTGCCAGCAGTTTGCGAGAGGCATCAGCTGAGCAGTTCTTC. Protein product: CASSLREASAEQFF. The chain links TRBV27 to TRBJ2-1; D is uncertain. Germline V gives CDR1 MNHEY, CDR2 SMNVEV (reference sequence). This CDR3 region has 14 residues. The germline V and J ends were trimmed by 3 bases and 9 bases, with 15 bases remaining between them.